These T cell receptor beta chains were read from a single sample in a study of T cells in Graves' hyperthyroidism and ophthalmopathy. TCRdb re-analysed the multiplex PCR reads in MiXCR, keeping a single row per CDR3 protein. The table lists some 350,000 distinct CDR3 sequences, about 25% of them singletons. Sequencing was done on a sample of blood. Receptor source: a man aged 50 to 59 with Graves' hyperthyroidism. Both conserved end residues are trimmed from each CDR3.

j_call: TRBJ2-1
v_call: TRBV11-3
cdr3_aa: ASSFSGLAGGGTTYNEQF

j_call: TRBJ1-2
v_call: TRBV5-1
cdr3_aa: ASSLVESTPYGYT

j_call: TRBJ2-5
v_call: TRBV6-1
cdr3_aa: ATREPQETQY

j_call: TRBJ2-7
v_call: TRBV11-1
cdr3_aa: ASSLLAGGEQY

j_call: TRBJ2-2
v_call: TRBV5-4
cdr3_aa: ASSRRYDTGELF

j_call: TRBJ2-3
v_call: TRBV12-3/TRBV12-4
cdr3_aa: ASSALLGSTDTQY

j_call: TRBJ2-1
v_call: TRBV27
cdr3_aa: ASSSASGYNEQF

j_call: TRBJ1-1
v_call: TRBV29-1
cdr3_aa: SVIPPDRPSTEAF

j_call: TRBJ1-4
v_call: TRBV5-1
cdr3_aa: ASSLNIREKLF

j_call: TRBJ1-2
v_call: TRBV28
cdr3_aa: ASSLDQGRGAINGYT

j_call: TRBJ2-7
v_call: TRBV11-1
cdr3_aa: ASSLLGQWSYEQY

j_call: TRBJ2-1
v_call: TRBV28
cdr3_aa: ASSPQEREGYNEQF

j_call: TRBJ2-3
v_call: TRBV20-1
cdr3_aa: SALSGLRADTQY

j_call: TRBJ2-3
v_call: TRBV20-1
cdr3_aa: SALRVADTQY

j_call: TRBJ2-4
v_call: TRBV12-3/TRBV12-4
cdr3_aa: ASSQGQGLAIQY

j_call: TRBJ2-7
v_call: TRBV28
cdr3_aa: ASSLVAGTTYEQY

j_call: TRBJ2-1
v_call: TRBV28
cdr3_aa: ASRLATYNEQF

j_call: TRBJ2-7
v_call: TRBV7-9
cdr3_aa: ASSEDISYEQY

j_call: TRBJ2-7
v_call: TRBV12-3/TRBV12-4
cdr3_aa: ASSPRGRGEQY

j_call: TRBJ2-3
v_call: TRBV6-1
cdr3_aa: ASRTGRGNTDTQY

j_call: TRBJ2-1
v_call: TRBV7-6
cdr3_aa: ASTGGETSSYNEQF

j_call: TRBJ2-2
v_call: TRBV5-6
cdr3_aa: ASSLNLAGNTGELF

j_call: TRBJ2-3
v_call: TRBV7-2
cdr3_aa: ASSLSAAHDDTQY

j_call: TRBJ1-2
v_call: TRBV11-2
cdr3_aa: ASSLEPGPYGYT

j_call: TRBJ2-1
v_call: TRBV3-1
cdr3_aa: ASSVTSGRYNEQF

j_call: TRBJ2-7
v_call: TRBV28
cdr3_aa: ASTKSSGMYEQY

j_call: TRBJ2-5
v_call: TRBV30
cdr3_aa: AWDPQLTGTSGRRRETQY

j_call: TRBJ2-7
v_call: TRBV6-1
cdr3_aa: ASRPFGSYEQY

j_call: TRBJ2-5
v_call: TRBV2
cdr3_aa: ASSAWQERY

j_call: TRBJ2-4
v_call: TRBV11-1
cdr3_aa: ASSLRTSGYEGAKNIQY

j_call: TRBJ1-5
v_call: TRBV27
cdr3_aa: ASSLYGRGPGNNQPQH

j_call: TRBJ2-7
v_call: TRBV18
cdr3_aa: ASSLLQGNEQY

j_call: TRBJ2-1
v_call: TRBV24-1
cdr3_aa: ATSGGGGTYNEQF

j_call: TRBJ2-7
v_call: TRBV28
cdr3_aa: ATQGGGQLTYEQY

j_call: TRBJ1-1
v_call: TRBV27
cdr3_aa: ASSFLGSEAF

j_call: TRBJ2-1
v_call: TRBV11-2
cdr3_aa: ASLGGTSDVNEQF

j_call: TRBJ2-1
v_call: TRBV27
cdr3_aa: ASSPLAGLSYNEQF

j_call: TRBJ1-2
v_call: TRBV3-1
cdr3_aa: ASSQASSGPNPHGYT